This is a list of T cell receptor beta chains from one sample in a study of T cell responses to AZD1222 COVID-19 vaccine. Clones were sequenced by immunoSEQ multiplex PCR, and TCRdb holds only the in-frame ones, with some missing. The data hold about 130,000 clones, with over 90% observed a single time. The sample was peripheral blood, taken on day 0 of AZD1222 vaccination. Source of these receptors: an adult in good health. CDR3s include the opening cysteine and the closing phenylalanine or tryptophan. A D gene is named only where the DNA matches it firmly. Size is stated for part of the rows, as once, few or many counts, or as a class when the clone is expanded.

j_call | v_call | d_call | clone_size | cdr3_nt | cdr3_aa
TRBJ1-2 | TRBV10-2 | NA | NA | TGCGCCAGCAGTGACTACCGTCACTATGGCTACACCTTC | CASSDYRHYGYTF
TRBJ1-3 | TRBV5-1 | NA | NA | TGCGCCAGCAGCGCCTCCTCTGGAAACACCATATATTTT | CASSASSGNTIYF
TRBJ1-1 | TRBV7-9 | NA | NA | TGTGCCAGCACCCCAGGGAGCCGAACTGAAGCTTTCTTT | CASTPGSRTEAFF
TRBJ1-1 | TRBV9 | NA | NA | TGTGCCAGCAGCGTAGACGGTGGGGTCACTGAAGCTTTCTTT | CASSVDGGVTEAFF
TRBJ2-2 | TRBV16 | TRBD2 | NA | TGTGCCAGCAGCCAACGGCTAGCGGTAAACACCGGGGAGCTGTTTTTT | CASSQRLAVNTGELFF
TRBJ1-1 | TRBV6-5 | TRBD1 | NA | TGTGCCAGCAGCCGAGGGGGCGCGAACACTGAAGCTTTCTTT | CASSRGGANTEAFF
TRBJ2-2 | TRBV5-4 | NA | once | TGTGCCAGCAGCTTAGGGCAGGGTAACACCGGGGAGCTGTTTTTT | CASSLGQGNTGELFF
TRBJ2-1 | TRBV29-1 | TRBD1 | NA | TGCAGCGTTGAAGACCCCAGGACAGGGGCAGGGAACAATGAGCAGTTCTTC | CSVEDPRTGAGNNEQFF
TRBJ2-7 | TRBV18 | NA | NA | TGTGCCAGCTCACCAAGGGCGAGGTACGAGCAGTACTTC | CASSPRARYEQYF
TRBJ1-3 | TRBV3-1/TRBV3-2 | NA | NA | TGTGCCAGCAGCCAAGGCCCCCAGGGTGGGGGATATTTT | CASSQGPQGGGYF
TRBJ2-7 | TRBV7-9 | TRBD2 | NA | TGTGCCAGCAGCGATGAGACTAGCGGGGGTTACGAGCAGTACTTC | CASSDETSGGYEQYF
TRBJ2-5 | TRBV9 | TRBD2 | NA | TGTGCCAGCAGCCAAGCGGGGGGTCCTCAAGAGACCCAGTACTTC | CASSQAGGPQETQYF
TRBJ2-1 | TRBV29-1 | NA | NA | TGCAGCTTACGACTGGACAATGAGCAGTTCTTC | CSLRLDNEQFF
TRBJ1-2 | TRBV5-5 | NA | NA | TGTGCCAGCAGCTCCCGACAGGCGCATGGCTACACCTTC | CASSSRQAHGYTF
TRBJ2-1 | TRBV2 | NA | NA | TGTGCCAGCAGTGGAAACCTCCGAAATGAGCAGTTCTTC | CASSGNLRNEQFF
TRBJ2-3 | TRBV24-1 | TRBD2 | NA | TGTGCCACCAGTAACCCTAGCGGACTCACAGATACGCAGTATTTT | CATSNPSGLTDTQYF
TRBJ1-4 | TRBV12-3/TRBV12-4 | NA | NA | TGTGCCAGCAGGCGAGAGGGGTGGAAACTGTTTTTT | CASRREGWKLFF
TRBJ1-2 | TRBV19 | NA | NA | TGTGCCAGTAGTATAGAGGCACGGCGGACTTCTAACTATGGCTACACCTTC | CASSIEARRTSNYGYTF